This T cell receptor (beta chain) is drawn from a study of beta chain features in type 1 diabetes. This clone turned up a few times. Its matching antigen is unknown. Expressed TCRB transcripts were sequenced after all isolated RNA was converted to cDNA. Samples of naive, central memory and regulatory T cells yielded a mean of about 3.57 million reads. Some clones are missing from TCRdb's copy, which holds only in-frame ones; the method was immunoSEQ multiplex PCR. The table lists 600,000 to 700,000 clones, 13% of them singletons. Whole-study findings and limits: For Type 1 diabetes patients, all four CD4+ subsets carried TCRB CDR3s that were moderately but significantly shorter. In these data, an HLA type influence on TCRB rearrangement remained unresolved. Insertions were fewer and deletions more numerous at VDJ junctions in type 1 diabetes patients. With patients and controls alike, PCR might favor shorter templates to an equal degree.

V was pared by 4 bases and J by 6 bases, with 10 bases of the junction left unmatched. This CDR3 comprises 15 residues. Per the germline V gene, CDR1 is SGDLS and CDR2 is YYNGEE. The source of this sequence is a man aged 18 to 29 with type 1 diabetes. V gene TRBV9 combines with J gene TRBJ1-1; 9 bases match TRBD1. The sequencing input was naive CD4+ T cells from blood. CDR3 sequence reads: CASSPLTTGGSEAFF. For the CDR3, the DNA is TGTGCCAGCAGCCCTCTAACGACAGGGGGTTCTGAAGCTTTCTTT.